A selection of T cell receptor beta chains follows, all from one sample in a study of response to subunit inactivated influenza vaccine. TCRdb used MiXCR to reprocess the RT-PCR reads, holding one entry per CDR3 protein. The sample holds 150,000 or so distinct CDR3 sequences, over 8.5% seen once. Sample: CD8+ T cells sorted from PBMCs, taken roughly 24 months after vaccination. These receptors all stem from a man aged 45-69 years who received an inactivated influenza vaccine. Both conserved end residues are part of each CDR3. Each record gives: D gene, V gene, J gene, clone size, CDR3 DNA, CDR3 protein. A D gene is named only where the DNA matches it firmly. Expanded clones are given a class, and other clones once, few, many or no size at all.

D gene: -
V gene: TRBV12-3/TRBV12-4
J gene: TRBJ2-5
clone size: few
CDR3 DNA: TGTGCCAGCAGTTTCGAAGGAGGGCCTGAGACCCAGTACTTC
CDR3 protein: CASSFEGGPETQYF

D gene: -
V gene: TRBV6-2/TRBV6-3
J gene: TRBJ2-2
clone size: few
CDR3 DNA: TGTGCCAGCGCTGGCAGCAAGGAGGTTGATTTTGCGAACACCGGGGAGCTGTTTTTT
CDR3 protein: CASAGSKEVDFANTGELFF

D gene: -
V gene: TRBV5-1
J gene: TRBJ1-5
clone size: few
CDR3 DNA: TGCGCCAGGGCCCCCTGGTATAGCAATCAGCCCCAGCATTTT
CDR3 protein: CARAPWYSNQPQHF

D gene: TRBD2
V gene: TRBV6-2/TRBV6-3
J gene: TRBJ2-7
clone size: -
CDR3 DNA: TGTGCCAGTGAGCTAGCGGGAGGAGGCGAGCAGTACTTC
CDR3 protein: CASELAGGGEQYF

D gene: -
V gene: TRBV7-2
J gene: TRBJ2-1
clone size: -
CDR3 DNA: TGTGCCAGCAGCCCGGATTACTACAATGAGCAGTTCTTC
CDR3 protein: CASSPDYYNEQFF

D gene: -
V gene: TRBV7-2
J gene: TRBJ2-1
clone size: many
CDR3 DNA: TGTGCCAGCAGCTTAGACTTGTACAATGAGCAGTTCTTC
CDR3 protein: CASSLDLYNEQFF

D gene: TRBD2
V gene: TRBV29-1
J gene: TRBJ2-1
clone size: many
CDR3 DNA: TGTGGACTAGCGGCCTACAATGAGCAGTTCTTC
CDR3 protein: CGLAAYNEQFF

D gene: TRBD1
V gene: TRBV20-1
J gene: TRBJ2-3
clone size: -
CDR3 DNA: TGCAGTGCTCGGACAGGAGATGGCACAGATACGCAGTATTTT
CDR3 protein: CSARTGDGTDTQYF

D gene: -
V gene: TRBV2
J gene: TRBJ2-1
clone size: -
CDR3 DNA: TGTGCCGGATGGCAACCCAATGAGCAGTTCTTC
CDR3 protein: CAGWQPNEQFF

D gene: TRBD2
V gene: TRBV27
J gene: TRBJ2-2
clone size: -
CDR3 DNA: TGTGCCAGCAGTTTATCGGGGGGGTCCGGGGAGCTGTTTTTT
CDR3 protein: CASSLSGGSGELFF

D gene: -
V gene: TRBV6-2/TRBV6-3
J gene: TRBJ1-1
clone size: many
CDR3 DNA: TGTGCCAGCAGTTACTCTACAACCGGGGACACTGAAGCTTTCTTT
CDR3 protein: CASSYSTTGDTEAFF

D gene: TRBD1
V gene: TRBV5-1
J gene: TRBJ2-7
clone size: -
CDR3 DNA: TGCGCCAGCAGCTGGACCGGACAGGGAAACGTGCCCACCTACGAGCAGTACTTC
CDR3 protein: CASSWTGQGNVPTYEQYF

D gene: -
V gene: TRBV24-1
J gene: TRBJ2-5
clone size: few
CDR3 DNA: TGTGCCACCAGTGATTTCGGTGGTGAAGAGACCCAGTACTTC
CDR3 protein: CATSDFGGEETQYF

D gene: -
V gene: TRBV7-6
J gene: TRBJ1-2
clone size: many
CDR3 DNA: TGTGCCAGCAGCTTAGCCGACGGCTATGGCTACACCTTC
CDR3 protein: CASSLADGYGYTF